This is a list of T cell receptor beta chains from one sample in a study of blood T cell repertoires in COVID-19. The table came from immunoSEQ multiplex PCR; TCRdb's copy has only in-frame clones and leaves some out. Of under 250,000 clones listed, under 90% are singletons. Sequences were obtained from peripheral blood. Every receptor here comes from a man aged 45-65 years with COVID-19, enrolled during active disease. Both conserved end residues are trimmed from each CDR3. Fields, in order: J gene, V gene, CDR3 protein.

j_gene: TRBJ2-7; v_gene: TRBV7-6; CDR3aa: ASSLMTGVIREQY
j_gene: TRBJ1-3; v_gene: TRBV10-3; CDR3aa: AIRGPSGNTIY
j_gene: TRBJ2-7; v_gene: TRBV11-1; CDR3aa: ASSLGQTYEQY
j_gene: TRBJ2-1; v_gene: TRBV15; CDR3aa: ATSSGLAGDLEQF
j_gene: TRBJ1-1; v_gene: TRBV6-5; CDR3aa: ASSYSTGGITEAF
j_gene: TRBJ1-5; v_gene: TRBV6-2/TRBV6-3; CDR3aa: ASSLGHSNQPQH
j_gene: TRBJ2-1; v_gene: TRBV11-2; CDR3aa: ASSLDSLAGFEQF
j_gene: TRBJ2-5; v_gene: TRBV30; CDR3aa: AWNWASTLETQY
j_gene: TRBJ2-3; v_gene: TRBV20-1; CDR3aa: SASVIVRTDTQY
j_gene: TRBJ1-1; v_gene: TRBV7-9; CDR3aa: ASSLQGPTSTEAF
j_gene: TRBJ2-6; v_gene: TRBV5-1; CDR3aa: ASSLVGAVSGANVLT
j_gene: TRBJ1-1; v_gene: TRBV30; CDR3aa: AFTRTGEKAF
j_gene: TRBJ2-1; v_gene: TRBV11-3; CDR3aa: ASSSAGHSSYNEQF
j_gene: TRBJ2-7; v_gene: TRBV7-9; CDR3aa: ASSSRVTSGSPYEQY
j_gene: TRBJ2-5; v_gene: TRBV7-9; CDR3aa: ASSPWGGAGGETQY
j_gene: TRBJ1-5; v_gene: TRBV7-2; CDR3aa: ASSFRSSNQPQH
j_gene: TRBJ2-2; v_gene: TRBV11-2; CDR3aa: ASSRYDRVGNTGELF
j_gene: TRBJ2-7; v_gene: TRBV5-1; CDR3aa: ASSVGTTSEQY
j_gene: TRBJ1-2; v_gene: TRBV6-6; CDR3aa: ASHPLDRVNYGYT
j_gene: TRBJ1-3; v_gene: TRBV11-2; CDR3aa: ASSPKPPTGVGNTIY
j_gene: TRBJ2-2; v_gene: TRBV4-1; CDR3aa: ASSQAGQKTGELF
j_gene: TRBJ2-7; v_gene: TRBV5-5; CDR3aa: ASSLSGRAGEQY
j_gene: TRBJ2-7; v_gene: TRBV9; CDR3aa: ASSVGASGGPYSYEQY
j_gene: TRBJ2-2; v_gene: TRBV7-7; CDR3aa: ASSHRQGNTGELF
j_gene: TRBJ1-2; v_gene: TRBV7-9; CDR3aa: ASSLVGGGEGYT